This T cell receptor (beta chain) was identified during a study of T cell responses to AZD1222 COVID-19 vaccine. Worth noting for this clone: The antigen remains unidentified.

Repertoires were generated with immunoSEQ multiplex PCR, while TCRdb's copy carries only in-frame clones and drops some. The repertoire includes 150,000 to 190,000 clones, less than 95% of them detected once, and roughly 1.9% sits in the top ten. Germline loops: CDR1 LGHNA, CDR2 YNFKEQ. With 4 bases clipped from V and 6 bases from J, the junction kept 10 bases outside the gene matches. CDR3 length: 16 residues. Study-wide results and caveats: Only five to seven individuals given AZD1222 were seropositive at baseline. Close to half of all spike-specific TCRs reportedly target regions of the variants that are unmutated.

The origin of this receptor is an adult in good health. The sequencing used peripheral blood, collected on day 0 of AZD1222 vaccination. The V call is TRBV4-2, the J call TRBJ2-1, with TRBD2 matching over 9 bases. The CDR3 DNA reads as TGTGCCAGCAGCCCCATAAAGGCGGGAGGGGGCAATGAGCAGTTCTTC. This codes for CASSPIKAGGGNEQFF.